This is a list of T cell receptor beta chains from one sample in a study of blood T cells in healthy people across ages. TCRdb processed the 5' RACE reads anew with MiXCR; each CDR3 protein has one entry. This table holds around 580,000 distinct CDR3 sequences, around 50% found once. Sequencing was carried out using blood. Receptors were obtained from a man older than 75 in good health. The CDR3 runs from the conserved cysteine through the conserved F or W. The D gene is left open where the match is weak. The size of a clone is reported for some rows only, either as once, few or many, or as a class for expanded clones.

J gene	clone size	D gene	V gene	CDR3 DNA	CDR3 protein
TRBJ2-1	many	.	TRBV3-1	TGTGCCAGCAGCCAGTCAGGCGCGCCCTACAATGAGCAGTTCTTC	CASSQSGAPYNEQFF
TRBJ1-2	.	TRBD1	TRBV30	TGTGCCCTGACAGGGGAACGGTATGGCTACACCTTC	CALTGERYGYTF
TRBJ2-1	.	.	TRBV6-2/TRBV6-3	TGTGCCAGCAGTTACTTAGGACGGTTCGAGGCCAATGAGCAGTTCTTC	CASSYLGRFEANEQFF
TRBJ1-2	once	.	TRBV14	TGTGCCAGCAGCCAAGGGGGGTCGGGCGGAACGTATGGCTACACCTTC	CASSQGGSGGTYGYTF
TRBJ2-7	few	TRBD1	TRBV7-2	TGTGCCAGCAGCCCCGGCCGGGACAGGGGCCTTCAGTACTTC	CASSPGRDRGLQYF
TRBJ2-3	.	TRBD2	TRBV12-5	TGTGCTAGTGGTCGAGCGGGAGGACTCACAGATACGCAGTATTTT	CASGRAGGLTDTQYF
TRBJ1-1	.	.	TRBV29-1	TGCAGCGTTGAATCGGGGGGTAACACTGAAGCTTTCTTT	CSVESGGNTEAFF
TRBJ2-6	.	.	TRBV13	TGTGCCAGCAGCTTTGGGGTCGTATTTAGCTCTGGGGCCAACGTCCTGACTTTC	CASSFGVVFSSGANVLTF
TRBJ1-4	.	TRBD1	TRBV20-1	TGCAGTGCTAGAGATTCCACCGGGACAGGGGTGGAAAAACTGTTTTTT	CSARDSTGTGVEKLFF
TRBJ2-7	.	TRBD2	TRBV12-3/TRBV12-4	TGTGCCAGCGGGCAGACTAGCGGGAACAATGAGCAGTACTTC	CASGQTSGNNEQYF
TRBJ2-7	.	.	TRBV28	TGTGCCAGCAGCACGCCGGGGGACGAGCAGTACTTC	CASSTPGDEQYF
TRBJ1-5	.	TRBD1	TRBV20-1	TGCAGTGCTTGGAGGGGGCTTGAGGGTCAGCCCCAGCATTTT	CSAWRGLEGQPQHF
TRBJ1-6	.	.	TRBV7-9	TGTGCCAGCAGCCCGGACGGTAATTCACCCCTCCACTTT	CASSPDGNSPLHF
TRBJ1-2	few	.	TRBV2	TGTGCCAGCAGTGAATCGAGGCAGGCCCACGAAACCTATGGCTACACCTTC	CASSESRQAHETYGYTF
TRBJ1-1	.	.	TRBV7-9	TGTGCCAGTAGCATACAACCGAACACTGAAGCTTTCTTT	CASSIQPNTEAFF
TRBJ1-2	.	TRBD1	TRBV28	TGTGCCAGCACCCAGGGGGGAATTAACTATGGCTACACCTTC	CASTQGGINYGYTF
TRBJ2-3	few	TRBD2	TRBV7-2	TGTGCCAGCAGCTCATTAGCGGGGGGAGGCACAGATACGCAGTATTTT	CASSSLAGGGTDTQYF
TRBJ2-5	.	.	TRBV3-1	TGTGCCAGCGGGTTGGCCCAGAGTGAAGAGACCCAGTACTTC	CASGLAQSEETQYF
TRBJ2-3	.	.	TRBV20-1	TGCAGTGCTAGAGATTTGGTGGATACGCAGTATTTT	CSARDLVDTQYF
TRBJ2-1	few	.	TRBV2	TGTGCCAGCAGGAAGGGACGGCCTCGGAATGAGCAGTTCTTC	CASRKGRPRNEQFF
TRBJ2-1	.	.	TRBV18	TGTGCCAGCTCACCACCGTCACAGATAAATGAGCAGTTCTTC	CASSPPSQINEQFF
TRBJ2-2	.	TRBD1	TRBV4-3	TGCGCCAGCAGCCAACTACACTCCGGGACAGGGATTTTCGGGGAGCTGTTTTTT	CASSQLHSGTGIFGELFF
TRBJ2-7	many	.	TRBV6-5	TGTGCCAGCAGTCCCGGAGCCCCCTACGAGCAGTACTTC	CASSPGAPYEQYF
TRBJ1-1	few	.	TRBV7-2	TGTGCCAGCAGCTTATATACGAACACTGAAGCTTTCTTT	CASSLYTNTEAFF
TRBJ1-1	.	.	TRBV11-2	TGTGCCAGCGCCGATTACACTGAAGCTTTCTTT	CASADYTEAFF
TRBJ1-2	.	.	TRBV7-9	TGTGCCAGCAGCCCCCGGGGGCGGTCTAACTATGGCTACACCTTC	CASSPRGRSNYGYTF
TRBJ1-4	few	TRBD1	TRBV7-9	TGTGCCAGCAGCTTTAACCAGGGGAGACAGGGAACTAATGAAAAACTGTTTTTT	CASSFNQGRQGTNEKLFF
TRBJ2-7	few	TRBD2	TRBV20-1	TGCAGTGCTCTCCCACCGGGACTAGCGGTCAGACGGTCCTACGAGCAGTACTTC	CSALPPGLAVRRSYEQYF
TRBJ1-6	.	TRBD1	TRBV5-1	TGCGCCAGCAGCTTGGGGAGAGCAGGGGGCTATTCACCCCTCCACTTT	CASSLGRAGGYSPLHF
TRBJ2-1	once	.	TRBV7-2	TGTGCCAGCAGCCCCAATGGCAGGTCGGGGACCCAGTTCTTC	CASSPNGRSGTQFF
TRBJ2-3	.	.	TRBV7-2	TGTGCCAGCAGCTTAAAGGGGTTAGCGCTAAGCACAAATACGCAGTATTTT	CASSLKGLALSTNTQYF
TRBJ2-1	few	.	TRBV7-9	TGTGCCAGCAGCGGGACCTTACGACCGGACAATGAGCAGTTCTTC	CASSGTLRPDNEQFF
TRBJ2-1	many	.	TRBV6-5	TGTGCCAGCGGAGACACTGGTGAGCAGTTCTTC	CASGDTGEQFF
TRBJ1-2	few	TRBD1	TRBV9	TGTGCCAGCAGCGTGGGGGACAGGGGCCTTAACTATGGCTACACCTTC	CASSVGDRGLNYGYTF
TRBJ1-1	.	.	TRBV28	TGTGCCAGCAGACAGGCTCAGAACACTGAAGCTTTCTTT	CASRQAQNTEAFF
TRBJ2-1	.	.	TRBV20-1	TGCAGTGCTCATTCCTCAGGGGAAAGCTCCTACATTGAGCAGTTCTTC	CSAHSSGESSYIEQFF
TRBJ2-2	once	.	TRBV20-1	TGCAGTGCTAGAGATAGTGGGTCTTCATGGGCGCGCACCGGGGAGCTGTTTTTT	CSARDSGSSWARTGELFF
TRBJ2-1	few	TRBD2	TRBV4-2	TGTGCCAGCAGCCAGAGGACTAGTAATGGGAATGAGCAGTTCTTC	CASSQRTSNGNEQFF
TRBJ2-1	.	TRBD1	TRBV5-6	TGTGCCAGCAGCTTTTGGGACAGGAACTACAATGAGCAGTTCTTC	CASSFWDRNYNEQFF
TRBJ1-2	.	.	TRBV9	TGTGCCAGCAGCGTAGCTGCGTCGCCGTCCTATGGCTACACCTTC	CASSVAASPSYGYTF